The T cell receptor (beta chain) under discussion was sequenced for a study of T cell changes during pregnancy in multiple sclerosis. This clone has just a few counts. CDR1 LNHDA and CDR2 SQIVND come from the germline V gene (reference sequence). V gave up 1 base and J gave up 4 bases, with 10 bases separating them. The CDR3 is 14 residues long. Method: immunoSEQ multiplex PCR; TCRdb's copy keeps in-frame clones and lacks some. The data contain about 83,000 clones, about 91% of them singletons. The chain combines TRBV19 with TRBJ1-2; D call uncertain. The TCR sequence derives from a female donor in good health, serving as a control in a pregnancy study. Some clones in this sample may be carry-over from other donors' samples. The sequencing used PBMCs, collected in the first trimester of pregnancy. The CDR3 DNA follows: TGTGCCAGTAGTATAGCTGGGCAGCTCTATGGCTACACCTTC. Translating it yields CASSIAGQLYGYTF.